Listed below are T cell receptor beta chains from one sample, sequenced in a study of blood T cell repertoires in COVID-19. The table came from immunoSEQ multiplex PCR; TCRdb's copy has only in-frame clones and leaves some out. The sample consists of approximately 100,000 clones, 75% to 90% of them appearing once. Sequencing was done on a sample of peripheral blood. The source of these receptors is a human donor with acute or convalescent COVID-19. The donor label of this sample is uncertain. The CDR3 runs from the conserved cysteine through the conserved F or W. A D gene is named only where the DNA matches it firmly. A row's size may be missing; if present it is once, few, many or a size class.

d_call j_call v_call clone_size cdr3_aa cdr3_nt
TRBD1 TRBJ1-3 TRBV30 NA CAWGTGSGNTIYF TGTGCCTGGGGGACAGGTTCTGGAAACACCATATATTTT
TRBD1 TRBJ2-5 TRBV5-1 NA CASSSEPAGQVSLETQYF TGCGCCAGCAGCTCGGAACCCGCGGGACAGGTCTCACTGGAGACCCAGTACTTC
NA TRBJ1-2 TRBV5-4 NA CASSLGGKRYYTF TGTGCCAGCAGCTTAGGAGGGAAGAGATACTACACCTTC
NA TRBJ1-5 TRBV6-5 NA CASSRDSNQPQHF TGTGCCAGCTCCAGGGATTCCAATCAGCCCCAGCATTTT
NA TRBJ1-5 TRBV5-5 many CASSFHPGANQPQHF TGTGCCAGCAGTTTCCACCCAGGGGCCAATCAGCCCCAGCATTTT
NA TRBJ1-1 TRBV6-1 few CASSEGQVNTEAFF TGTGCCAGCAGTGAAGGACAGGTGAACACTGAAGCTTTCTTT
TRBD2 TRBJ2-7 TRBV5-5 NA CASSLLAGSYEQYF TGTGCCAGCAGCTTACTAGCGGGGTCCTACGAGCAGTACTTC
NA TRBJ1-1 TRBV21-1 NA CASWREFMNTEAFF TGTGCCAGTTGGCGGGAGTTTATGAACACTGAAGCTTTCTTT
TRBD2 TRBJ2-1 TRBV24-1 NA CATSGGGLAGYNEQFF TGTGCCACCAGTGGGGGGGGACTAGCGGGATATAATGAGCAGTTCTTC
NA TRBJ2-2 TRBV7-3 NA CASSLMQGRDTGELFF TGTGCCAGCAGCTTAATGCAGGGGCGAGACACCGGGGAGCTGTTTTTT
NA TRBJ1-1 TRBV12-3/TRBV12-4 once CASTNRVTEAFF TGTGCCAGCACCAACAGGGTAACTGAAGCTTTCTTT
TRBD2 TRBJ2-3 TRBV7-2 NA CASSLDRAGVSNTQYF TGTGCCAGCAGCTTAGATCGGGCGGGGGTCTCGAATACGCAGTATTTT
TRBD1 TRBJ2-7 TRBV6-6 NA CASSYSGQTYEQYF TGTGCCAGCAGTTACTCGGGACAGACCTACGAGCAGTACTTC
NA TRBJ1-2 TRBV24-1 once CATSDLWGDGYTF TGTGCCACCAGTGATTTGTGGGGCGATGGCTACACCTTC
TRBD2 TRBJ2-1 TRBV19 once CASSEGLAGTYEQFF TGTGCCAGTAGTGAGGGACTAGCGGGAACTTATGAGCAGTTCTTC
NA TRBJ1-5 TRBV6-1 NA CASSEHSTQPQHF TGTGCCAGCAGTGAGCACAGCACTCAGCCCCAGCATTTT
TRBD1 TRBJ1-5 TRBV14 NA CASSLMDRQGRNQPQHF TGTGCCAGCAGCCTAATGGACAGGCAGGGCCGAAATCAGCCCCAGCATTTT